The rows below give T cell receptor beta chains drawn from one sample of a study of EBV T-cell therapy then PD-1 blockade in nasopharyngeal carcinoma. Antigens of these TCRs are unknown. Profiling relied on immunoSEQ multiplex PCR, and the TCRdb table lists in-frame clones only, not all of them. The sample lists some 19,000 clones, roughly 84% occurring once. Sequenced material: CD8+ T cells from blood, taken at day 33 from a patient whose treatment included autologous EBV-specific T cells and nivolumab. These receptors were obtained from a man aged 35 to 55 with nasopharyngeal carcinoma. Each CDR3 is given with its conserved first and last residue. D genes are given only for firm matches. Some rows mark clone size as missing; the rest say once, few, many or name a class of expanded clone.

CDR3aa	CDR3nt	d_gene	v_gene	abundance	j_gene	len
CATSREFGQGGTGELFF	TGTGCCACCAGCAGAGAATTTGGACAGGGGGGCACCGGGGAGCTGTTTTTT	TRBD1	TRBV15	NA	TRBJ2-2	17
CASSLGQGAFSPLHF	TGTGCCAGCAGCTTAGGACAGGGGGCTTTTTCACCCCTCCACTTT	TRBD1	TRBV13	NA	TRBJ1-6	15
CASSYSGRNTYEQYF	TGTGCCAGCAGTTACTCTGGGCGTAACACCTACGAGCAGTACTTC	NA	TRBV6-5	NA	TRBJ2-7	15
CASSIGGGGDYGYTF	TGTGCCAGCAGTATCGGGGGCGGGGGCGACTATGGCTACACCTTC	NA	TRBV6-7	NA	TRBJ1-2	15
CASSLFGGLAGKETQYF	TGTGCCAGCAGTTTATTCGGGGGACTAGCGGGGAAAGAGACCCAGTACTTC	TRBD2	TRBV28	NA	TRBJ2-5	17
CASRLGQLNTEAFF	TGTGCCAGCAGGTTGGGACAGTTGAACACTGAAGCTTTCTTT	TRBD1	TRBV28	NA	TRBJ1-1	14
CASTAVGAGYTF	TGCGCCAGCACCGCGGTTGGGGCCGGCTACACCTTC	NA	TRBV5-1	NA	TRBJ1-2	12
CASSIGTNYEQYF	TGTGCCAGTAGTATCGGGACTAACTACGAGCAGTACTTC	TRBD2	TRBV19	NA	TRBJ2-7	13
CASSRGGGMNTEAFF	TGTGCCAGCAGTAGGGGGGGCGGCATGAACACTGAAGCTTTCTTT	NA	TRBV25-1	NA	TRBJ1-1	15
CASRPDRETNEKLFF	TGTGCCAGCAGACCGGACAGGGAAACCAATGAAAAACTGTTTTTT	TRBD1	TRBV28	NA	TRBJ1-4	15
CASSLIERNQQYF	TGTGCCAGCAGCTTGATAGAGCGAAATCAGCAGTATTTT	NA	TRBV5-4	NA	TRBJ2-3	13
CASSQSGQGYTEAFF	TGCGCCAGCAGCCAATCGGGACAGGGGTACACTGAAGCTTTCTTT	TRBD1	TRBV4-3	NA	TRBJ1-1	15
CASSKGMDNEQFF	TGTGCCAGCAGTAAAGGCATGGACAATGAGCAGTTCTTC	NA	TRBV7-9	NA	TRBJ2-1	13
CASSFRGGWNEQFF	TGTGCCAGCAGTTTTCGGGGGGGCTGGAATGAGCAGTTCTTC	TRBD2	TRBV27	NA	TRBJ2-1	14
CASSLGGFRSPLHF	TGTGCCAGCAGTTTAGGGGGCTTTCGTTCACCCCTCCACTTT	NA	TRBV28	NA	TRBJ1-6	14
CASSPGGAGARESTDTQYF	TGTGCCAGCAGCCCCGGGGGAGCGGGGGCACGGGAAAGCACAGATACGCAGTATTTT	TRBD2	TRBV7-6	few	TRBJ2-3	19
CASSRRGGSNQPQHF	TGTGCCAGCAGTCGCAGGGGCGGCAGCAATCAGCCCCAGCATTTT	NA	TRBV6-2/TRBV6-3	NA	TRBJ1-5	15
CASTPGTSGGAQETQYF	TGTGCCAGCACTCCCGGGACTAGCGGGGGGGCCCAAGAGACCCAGTACTTC	TRBD2	TRBV2	NA	TRBJ2-5	17
CASSQGVPGLAGEYPHYEQYF	TGCGCCAGCAGCCAAGGGGTGCCGGGACTAGCGGGGGAGTACCCACACTACGAGCAGTACTTC	TRBD2	TRBV4-3	NA	TRBJ2-7	21
CASSPGLAGGNEQFF	TGTGCCAGCAGCCCCGGACTAGCGGGGGGAAATGAGCAGTTCTTC	TRBD2	TRBV13	NA	TRBJ2-1	15
CASSQEARSYNEQFF	TGCGCCAGCAGCCAAGAAGCGCGCTCCTACAATGAGCAGTTCTTC	NA	TRBV4-1	few	TRBJ2-1	15
CASKGGPQADTQYF	TGCGCCAGCAAGGGGGGTCCTCAAGCAGATACGCAGTATTTT	NA	TRBV10-1	NA	TRBJ2-3	14
CARPMNTGELFF	TGTGCCAGACCGATGAACACCGGGGAGCTGTTTTTT	NA	TRBV12-3/TRBV12-4	NA	TRBJ2-2	12
CASSEGQGNEKLFF	TGTGCCAGCAGTGAGGGACAGGGGAATGAAAAACTGTTTTTT	TRBD1	TRBV6-4	NA	TRBJ1-4	14
CASKKGTSYNEQFF	TGTGCCAGTAAGAAGGGGACCTCCTACAATGAGCAGTTCTTC	NA	TRBV27	NA	TRBJ2-1	14
CASSYDQHEQYF	TGTGCCAGCAGCTACGACCAACACGAGCAGTACTTC	NA	TRBV11-1	NA	TRBJ2-7	12
CSVEDTGLAGGPTDTQYF	TGCAGCGTTGAAGATACGGGTTTAGCGGGGGGCCCAACAGATACGCAGTATTTT	TRBD2	TRBV29-1	NA	TRBJ2-3	18
CASSYVAGGQQETQYF	TGTGCCAGCAGTTACGTAGCGGGGGGCCAACAAGAGACCCAGTACTTC	TRBD2	TRBV6-2/TRBV6-3	once	TRBJ2-5	16
CASSPHNYEQYF	TGTGCCAGCAGCCCACATAACTACGAGCAGTACTTC	NA	TRBV14	NA	TRBJ2-7	12
CASSPRPGQGTGELFF	TGTGCCAGCAGTCCCCGGCCGGGACAGGGCACCGGGGAGCTGTTTTTT	TRBD1	TRBV6-2/TRBV6-3	NA	TRBJ2-2	16
CAWSDSYGYTF	TGTGCCTGGAGTGACAGCTATGGCTACACCTTC	NA	TRBV30	NA	TRBJ1-2	11
CASSKDMNTEAFF	TGTGCCAGCAGCAAAGACATGAACACTGAAGCTTTCTTT	NA	TRBV5-6	NA	TRBJ1-1	13
CASSGGVPYGYTF	TGTGCCAGCAGTGGGGGGGTCCCCTATGGCTACACCTTC	NA	TRBV25-1	NA	TRBJ1-2	13
CASSLYQLPNEKLFF	TGTGCCAGCAGTTTATATCAGCTCCCTAATGAAAAACTGTTTTTT	NA	TRBV28	NA	TRBJ1-4	15
CASSEGVGSYEQYF	TGTGCCAGCAGTGAAGGGGTGGGTTCCTACGAGCAGTACTTC	NA	TRBV6-1	NA	TRBJ2-7	14
CASSDDIQVASNEQFF	TGTGCCAGCAGTGACGATATACAGGTCGCAAGCAATGAGCAGTTCTTC	NA	TRBV6-1	NA	TRBJ2-1	16
CATSDLGQDQETQYF	TGTGCCACCAGTGATTTGGGGCAGGACCAAGAGACCCAGTACTTC	NA	TRBV24-1	NA	TRBJ2-5	15
CASSIAGTESYEQYF	TGTGCCAGTAGTATAGCGGGGACGGAGTCCTACGAGCAGTACTTC	NA	TRBV19	once	TRBJ2-7	15
CASSSIAGGIQETQYF	TGTGCCAGCAGTTCGATAGCGGGGGGGATCCAAGAGACCCAGTACTTC	TRBD2	TRBV27	few	TRBJ2-5	16
CASSLEGRTPEAFF	TGCGCCAGCAGCTTGGAGGGCAGGACCCCTGAAGCTTTCTTT	NA	TRBV5-1	NA	TRBJ1-1	14
CATSRESSGGHPGETQYF	TGTGCCACCAGCAGAGAGAGCAGCGGGGGCCATCCGGGGGAGACCCAGTACTTC	TRBD2	TRBV15	NA	TRBJ2-5	18
CASSLIGQGGPRSNQPQHF	TGTGCCAGCAGCTTAATCGGCCAGGGGGGACCACGTAGCAATCAGCCCCAGCATTTT	TRBD1	TRBV7-8	NA	TRBJ1-5	19
CASSALGQPKLFF	TGTGCCAGCAGTGCCCTGGGACAGCCGAAACTGTTTTTT	TRBD1	TRBV12-3/TRBV12-4	medium-sized	TRBJ1-4	13
CATGGVTEAFF	TGCGCCACCGGTGGAGTAACTGAAGCTTTCTTT	NA	TRBV4-3	medium-sized	TRBJ1-1	11
CASSQERYRTYEQYF	TGTGCCAGCAGCCAAGAACGGTACCGGACCTACGAGCAGTACTTC	NA	TRBV3-1/TRBV3-2	once	TRBJ2-7	15
CASTGGSTQYF	TGTGCCAGCACCGGGGGCAGTACGCAGTATTTT	NA	TRBV6-6	NA	TRBJ2-3	11
CASSLVGTALNTEAFF	TGTGCCAGCAGCTTGGTGGGGACAGCCCTGAACACTGAAGCTTTCTTT	TRBD1	TRBV5-8	NA	TRBJ1-1	16
CASSELAGGQETQYF	TGTGCCAGCAGTGAACTAGCGGGGGGGCAAGAGACCCAGTACTTC	TRBD2	TRBV6-1	few	TRBJ2-5	15
CASSLSKGWETQYF	TGTGCCAGCAGCTTGTCGAAGGGCTGGGAGACCCAGTACTTC	NA	TRBV5-6	NA	TRBJ2-5	14
CASAFGPPHIGSPLHF	TGTGCCAGCGCCTTTGGGCCTCCCCATATCGGTTCACCCCTCCACTTT	NA	TRBV2	NA	TRBJ1-6	16
CASSYSVVQFF	TGTGCCAGCAGCTACTCCGTGGTGCAGTTCTTC	NA	TRBV7-8	NA	TRBJ2-1	11
CASSEIPQGADYGYTF	TGTGCCAGCAGTGAAATCCCTCAGGGCGCCGACTATGGCTACACCTTC	NA	TRBV6-1	NA	TRBJ1-2	16
CASSPALNTEAFF	TGTGCCAGCAGCCCGGCATTGAACACTGAAGCTTTCTTT	NA	TRBV7-8	few	TRBJ1-1	13